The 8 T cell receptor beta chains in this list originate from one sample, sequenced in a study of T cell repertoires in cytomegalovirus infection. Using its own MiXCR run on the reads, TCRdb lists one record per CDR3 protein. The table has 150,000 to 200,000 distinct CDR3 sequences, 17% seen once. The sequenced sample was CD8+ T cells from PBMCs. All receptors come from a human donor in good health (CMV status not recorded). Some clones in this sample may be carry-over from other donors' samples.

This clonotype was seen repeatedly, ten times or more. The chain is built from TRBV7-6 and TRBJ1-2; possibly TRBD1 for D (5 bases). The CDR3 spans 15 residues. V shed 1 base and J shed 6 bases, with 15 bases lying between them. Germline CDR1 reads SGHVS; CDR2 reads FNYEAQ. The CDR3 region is CASSLGPGRVDGYTF. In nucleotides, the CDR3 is TGTGCCAGCAGCTTAGGTCCGGGCAGGGTCGATGGCTACACCTTC. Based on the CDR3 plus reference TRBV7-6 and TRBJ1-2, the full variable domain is GAGVSQSPRYKVTKRGQDVALRCDPISGHVSLYWYRQALGQGPEFLTYFNYEAQQDKSGLPNDRFSAERPEGSISTLTIQRTEQRDSAMYRCASSLGPGRVDGYTFGSGTRLTVV.

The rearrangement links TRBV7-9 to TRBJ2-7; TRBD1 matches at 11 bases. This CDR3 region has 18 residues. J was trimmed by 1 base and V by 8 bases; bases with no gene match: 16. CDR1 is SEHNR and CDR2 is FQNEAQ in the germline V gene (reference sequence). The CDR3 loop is CASRGGQGDFSRSYEQYF. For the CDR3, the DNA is TGTGCCAGCCGTGGGGGACAGGGGGACTTCTCTCGATCCTACGAGCAGTACTTC.

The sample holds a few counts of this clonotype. DNA for the CDR3: TGTGCCAGCAGCCCGACAGGGTCGTTTGACGAGCAGTACTTC. Translated, it gives CASSPTGSFDEQYF. The chain is built from TRBV7-8 and TRBJ2-7; 7 positions match TRBD1. The germline CDR1 and CDR2 sequences are SGHVS and FQNEAQ. The V and J ends lost 5 bases and 5 bases, in that order; junction bases with no gene match: 9. The length of the CDR3 is 14 residues.

CDR3 sequence (DNA): TGTGCCAGCAGCTTAGCCCCGACAGGGGATAGGGAAAAACTGTTTTTT. It codes for CASSLAPTGDREKLFF. V usage is TRBV7-6 and J usage is TRBJ1-4; 8 bases align to TRBD1. The CDR3 has 16 residues. V lost 0 bases, J lost 8 bases, and 8 bases stayed unmatched. Germline CDR1 reads SGHVS; CDR2 reads FNYEAQ.

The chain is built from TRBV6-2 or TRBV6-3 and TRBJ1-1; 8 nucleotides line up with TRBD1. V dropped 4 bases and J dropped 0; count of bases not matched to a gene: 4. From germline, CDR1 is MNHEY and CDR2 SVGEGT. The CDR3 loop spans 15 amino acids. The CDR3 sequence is CASSSWTGLNTEAFF. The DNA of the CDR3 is TGTGCCAGCAGTTCTTGGACAGGGTTGAACACTGAAGCTTTCTTT.

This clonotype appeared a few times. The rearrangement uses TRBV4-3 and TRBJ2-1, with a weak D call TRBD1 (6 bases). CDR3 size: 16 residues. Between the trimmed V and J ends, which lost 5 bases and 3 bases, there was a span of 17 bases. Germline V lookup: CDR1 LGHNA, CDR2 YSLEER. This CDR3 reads CASSNVGADLYNEQFF. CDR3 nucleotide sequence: TGCGCCAGCAGCAACGTGGGGGCGGACCTCTACAATGAGCAGTTCTTC.

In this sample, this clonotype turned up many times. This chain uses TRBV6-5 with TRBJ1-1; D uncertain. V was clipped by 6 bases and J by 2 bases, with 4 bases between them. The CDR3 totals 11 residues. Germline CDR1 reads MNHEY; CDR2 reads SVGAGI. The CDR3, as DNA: TGTGCCAGCAGCTCCAACACTGAAGCTTTCTTT. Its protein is CASSSNTEAFF.

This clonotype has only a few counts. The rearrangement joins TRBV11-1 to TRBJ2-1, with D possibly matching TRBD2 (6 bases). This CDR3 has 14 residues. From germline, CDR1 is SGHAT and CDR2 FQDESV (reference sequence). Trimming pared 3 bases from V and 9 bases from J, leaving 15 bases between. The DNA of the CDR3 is TGTGCCAGCAGCTTGGGACTTTCAGGAATTGAGCAGTTCTTC. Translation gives CASSLGLSGIEQFF.